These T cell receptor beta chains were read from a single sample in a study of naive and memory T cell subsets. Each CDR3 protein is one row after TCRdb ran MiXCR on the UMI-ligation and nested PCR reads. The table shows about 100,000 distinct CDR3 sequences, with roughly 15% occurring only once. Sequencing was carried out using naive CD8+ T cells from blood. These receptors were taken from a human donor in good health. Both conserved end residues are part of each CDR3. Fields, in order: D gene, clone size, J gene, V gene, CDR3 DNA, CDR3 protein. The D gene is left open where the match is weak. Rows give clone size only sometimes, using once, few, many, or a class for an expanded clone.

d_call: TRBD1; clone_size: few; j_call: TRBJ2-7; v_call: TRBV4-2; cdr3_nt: TGTGCCAGCAGCGAATTTTTAACAGGGGGCGACGAGCAGTACTTC; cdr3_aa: CASSEFLTGGDEQYF
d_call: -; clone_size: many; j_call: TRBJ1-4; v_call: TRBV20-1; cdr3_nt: TGCAGTGCTGGGGACCCCGACAGGCCATATGAAAAACTGTTTTTT; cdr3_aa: CSAGDPDRPYEKLFF
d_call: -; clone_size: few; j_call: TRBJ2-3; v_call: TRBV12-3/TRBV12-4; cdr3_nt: TGTGCCAGCACCAACCGACGGAGCACAGATACGCAGTATTTT; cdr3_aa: CASTNRRSTDTQYF
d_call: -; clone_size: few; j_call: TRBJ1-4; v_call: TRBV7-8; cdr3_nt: TGTGCCAGCAGCTTAGCCAATGAAAAACTGTTTTTT; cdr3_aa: CASSLANEKLFF
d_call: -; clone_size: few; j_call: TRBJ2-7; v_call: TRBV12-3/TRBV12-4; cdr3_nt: TGTGCCAGCACCGCCCCAGGGTTTCGCGAGCAGTACTTC; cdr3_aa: CASTAPGFREQYF
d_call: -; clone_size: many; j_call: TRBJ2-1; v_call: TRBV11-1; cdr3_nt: TGTGCCAGCAGCTTGGGGACAGGCGGGAGGAATGAGCAGTTCTTC; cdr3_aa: CASSLGTGGRNEQFF
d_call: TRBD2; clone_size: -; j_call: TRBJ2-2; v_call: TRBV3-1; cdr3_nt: TGTGCCAGCAGCCAAGAAGTAGCGGGAGGTGCCGGGGAGCTGTTTTTT; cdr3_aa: CASSQEVAGGAGELFF
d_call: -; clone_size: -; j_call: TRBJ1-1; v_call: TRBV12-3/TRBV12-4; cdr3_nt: TGTGCCAGCAGTTTAGTGATGAACACTGAAGCTTTCTTT; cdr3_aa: CASSLVMNTEAFF
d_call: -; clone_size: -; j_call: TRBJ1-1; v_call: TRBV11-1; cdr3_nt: TGTGCCAGCAGCGCCCAGAAAACAGGCGGGAACACTGAAGCTTTCTTT; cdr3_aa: CASSAQKTGGNTEAFF
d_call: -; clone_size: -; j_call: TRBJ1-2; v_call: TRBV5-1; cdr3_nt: TGCGCCAGCAGTCCTGTTGAGGGAGCCGCTAACTATGGCTACACCTTC; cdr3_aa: CASSPVEGAANYGYTF
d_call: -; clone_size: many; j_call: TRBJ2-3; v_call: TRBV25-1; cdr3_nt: TGTGCCAGCAGTGTCGGAAGTAGCACAGATACGCAGTATTTT; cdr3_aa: CASSVGSSTDTQYF
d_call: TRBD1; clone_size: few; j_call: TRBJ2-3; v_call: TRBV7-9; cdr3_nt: TGTGCCAGCCAGGACAGGGGAAATATGAATACGCAGTATTTT; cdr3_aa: CASQDRGNMNTQYF
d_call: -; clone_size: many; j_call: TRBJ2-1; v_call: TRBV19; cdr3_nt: TGTGCCAGTAGTATGTCCACCCCAGGAGGGGATGAGCAGTTCTTC; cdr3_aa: CASSMSTPGGDEQFF
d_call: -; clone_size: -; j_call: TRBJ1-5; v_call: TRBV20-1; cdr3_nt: TGCAGTGCTAGGGAACGGGAATATAGCAATCAGCCCCAGCATTTT; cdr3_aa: CSAREREYSNQPQHF
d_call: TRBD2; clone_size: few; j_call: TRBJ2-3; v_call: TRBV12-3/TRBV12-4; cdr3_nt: TGTGCCAGCAGTCCGACTAGCGGGGTCGCAGATACGCAGTATTTT; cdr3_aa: CASSPTSGVADTQYF
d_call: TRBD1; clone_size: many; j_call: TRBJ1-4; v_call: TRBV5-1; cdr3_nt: TGCGCCAGCAGCCCGGGACAGAATGAAAAACTGTTTTTT; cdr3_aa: CASSPGQNEKLFF
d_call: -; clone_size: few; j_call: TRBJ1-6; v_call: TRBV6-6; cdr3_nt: TGTGCCAGCAACGGGGGTTCACCCCTCCACTTT; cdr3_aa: CASNGGSPLHF
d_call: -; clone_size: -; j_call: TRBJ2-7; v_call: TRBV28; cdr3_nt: TGTGCCAGCAGCCGTGACGACGAGCAGTACTTC; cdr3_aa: CASSRDDEQYF
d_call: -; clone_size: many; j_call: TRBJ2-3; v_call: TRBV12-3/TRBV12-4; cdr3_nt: TGTGCCAGCAGTTTAGCGTCCCAAAGATCAGCCCACACAGATACGCAGTATTTT; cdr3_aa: CASSLASQRSAHTDTQYF
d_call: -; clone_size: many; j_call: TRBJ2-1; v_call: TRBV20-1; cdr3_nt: TGCAGTGCAGTGTCTAGCTCCTACAATGAGCAGTTCTTC; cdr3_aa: CSAVSSSYNEQFF
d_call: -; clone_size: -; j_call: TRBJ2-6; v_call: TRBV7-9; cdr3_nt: TGTGCCAGCAGCAGCACCAGGGAGCCCGTGTCTGGGGCCAACGTCCTGACTTTC; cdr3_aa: CASSSTREPVSGANVLTF
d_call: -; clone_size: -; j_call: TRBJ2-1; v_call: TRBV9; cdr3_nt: TGTGCCAGCAGCGCAGCCTTGGGACTTTCCTACAATGAGCAGTTCTTC; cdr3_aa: CASSAALGLSYNEQFF
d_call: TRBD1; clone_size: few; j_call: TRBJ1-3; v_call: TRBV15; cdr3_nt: TGTGCCACCGGGACAGGGCCGAATGGAAACACCATATATTTT; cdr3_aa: CATGTGPNGNTIYF
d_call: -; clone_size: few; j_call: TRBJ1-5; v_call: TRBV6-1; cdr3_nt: TGTGCCAGCAGTGACACGGTTGGGAGCAATCAGCCCCAGCATTTT; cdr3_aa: CASSDTVGSNQPQHF
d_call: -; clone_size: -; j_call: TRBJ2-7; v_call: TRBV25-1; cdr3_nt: TGTGCCAGCAGTGATGAAGCCCAGGGCACCTACGAGCAGTACTTC; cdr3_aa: CASSDEAQGTYEQYF
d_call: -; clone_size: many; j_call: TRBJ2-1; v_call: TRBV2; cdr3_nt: TGTGCCAGCAGAGCCGGGACCTGGTGGTTCTTC; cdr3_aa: CASRAGTWWFF
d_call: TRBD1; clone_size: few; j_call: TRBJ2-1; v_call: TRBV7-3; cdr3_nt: TGTGCCAGCAGTAACAGGGGAAGTGAGCAGTTCTTC; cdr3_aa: CASSNRGSEQFF
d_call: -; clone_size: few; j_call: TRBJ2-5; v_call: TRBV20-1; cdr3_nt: TGCAGTGCTCCCCGACGGTGGGAGGTTGAAGAGACCCAGTACTTC; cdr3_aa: CSAPRRWEVEETQYF
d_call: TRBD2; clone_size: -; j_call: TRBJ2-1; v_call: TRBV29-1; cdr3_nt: TGCAGCGTTAACCTAGCGGGACTAAATGAGCAGTTCTTC; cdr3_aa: CSVNLAGLNEQFF
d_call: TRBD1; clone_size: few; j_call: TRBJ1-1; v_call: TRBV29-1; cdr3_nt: TGCAGCGTTAAAACAGGGGGCCCTGAAGCTTTCTTT; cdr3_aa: CSVKTGGPEAFF
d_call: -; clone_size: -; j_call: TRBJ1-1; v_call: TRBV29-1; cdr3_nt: TGCAGCGTCCCCCAGTTGGGAAACACTGAAGCTTTCTTT; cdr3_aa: CSVPQLGNTEAFF
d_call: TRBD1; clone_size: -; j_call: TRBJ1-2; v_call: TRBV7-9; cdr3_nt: TGTGCCAGCAGCTTAGAAGGACAGGGGAACTATGGCTACACCTTC; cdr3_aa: CASSLEGQGNYGYTF
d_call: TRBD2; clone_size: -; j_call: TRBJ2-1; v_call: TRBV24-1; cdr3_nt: TGTGCCACCAGTGATTTTTCGGGAGGGAAGTCTGGCTCCTACAATGAGCAGTTCTTC; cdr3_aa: CATSDFSGGKSGSYNEQFF
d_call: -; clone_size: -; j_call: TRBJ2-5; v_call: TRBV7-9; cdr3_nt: TGTGCCAGCAGCTCGAGGGGCCAAGAGACCCAGTACTTC; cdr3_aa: CASSSRGQETQYF
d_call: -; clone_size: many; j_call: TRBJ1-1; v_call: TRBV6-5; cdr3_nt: TGTGCCAGCAGTTACGCTGAGGTTGCTGAAGCTTTCTTT; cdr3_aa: CASSYAEVAEAFF
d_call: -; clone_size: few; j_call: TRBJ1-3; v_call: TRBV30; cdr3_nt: TGTGCCTGGTCGGAGGGCAGTAACTCTGGAAACACCATATATTTT; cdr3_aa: CAWSEGSNSGNTIYF
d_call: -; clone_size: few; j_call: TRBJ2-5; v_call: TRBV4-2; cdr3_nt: TGTGCCAGCAGCCAAGATGAAAACCAAGAGACCCAGTACTTC; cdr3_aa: CASSQDENQETQYF
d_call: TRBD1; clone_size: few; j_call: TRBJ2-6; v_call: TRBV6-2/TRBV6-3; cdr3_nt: TGTGCCAGCAGACGGGACAGGATGGACTCTGGGGCCAACGTCCTGACTTTC; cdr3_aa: CASRRDRMDSGANVLTF
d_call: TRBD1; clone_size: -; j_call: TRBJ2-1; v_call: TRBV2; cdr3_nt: TGTGCCAGCAGTGAATCCCAGGGGGCGCGGAATGAGCAGTTCTTC; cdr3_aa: CASSESQGARNEQFF
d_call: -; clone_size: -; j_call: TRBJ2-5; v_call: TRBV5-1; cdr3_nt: TGCGCCAGCAGCCCGGACCAGACTAGTCCCAGGGAGACCCAGTACTTC; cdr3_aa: CASSPDQTSPRETQYF
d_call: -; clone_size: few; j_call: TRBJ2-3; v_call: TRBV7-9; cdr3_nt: TGTGCCAGCAGCACTCATTTCCGGGGGAGTGAGACAGATACGCAGTATTTT; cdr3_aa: CASSTHFRGSETDTQYF
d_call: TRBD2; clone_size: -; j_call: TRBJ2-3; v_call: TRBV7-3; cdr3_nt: TGTGCCAGCAGCTCAAGCCACGGGGGGATCACAGATACGCAGTATTTT; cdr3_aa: CASSSSHGGITDTQYF
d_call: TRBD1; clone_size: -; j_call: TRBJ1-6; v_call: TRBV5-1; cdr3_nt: TGCGCCAGCAGCTTCACAGGGGGGGAATATTCACCCCTCCACTTT; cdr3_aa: CASSFTGGEYSPLHF
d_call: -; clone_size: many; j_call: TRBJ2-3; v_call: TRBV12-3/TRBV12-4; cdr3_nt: TGTGCCAGCAGTTTCGGACCGTCGGATACGCAGTATTTT; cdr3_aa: CASSFGPSDTQYF
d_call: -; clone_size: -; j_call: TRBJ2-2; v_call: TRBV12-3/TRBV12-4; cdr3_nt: TGTGCCAGCAGTTTGGTTAGCTTTGGCACCGGGGAGCTGTTTTTT; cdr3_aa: CASSLVSFGTGELFF
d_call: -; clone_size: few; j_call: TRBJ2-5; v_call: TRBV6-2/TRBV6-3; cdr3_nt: TGTGCCAGCAGTTACGGAGGGACACTACCAATACAAGAGACCCAGTACTTC; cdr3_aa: CASSYGGTLPIQETQYF
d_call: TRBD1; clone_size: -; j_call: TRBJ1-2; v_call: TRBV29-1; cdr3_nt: TGCAGCGTGACGCGGGCGGGACAGCAACTTGGTGGCTACACCTTC; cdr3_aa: CSVTRAGQQLGGYTF
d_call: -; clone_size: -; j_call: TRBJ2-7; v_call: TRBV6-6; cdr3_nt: TGTGCCGGAGGGGGTACGGGGTACGGGGAGCAGTACTTC; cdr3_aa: CAGGGTGYGEQYF
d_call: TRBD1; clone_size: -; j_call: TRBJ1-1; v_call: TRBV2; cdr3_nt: TGTGCCGGCAAAAGACAGGGACGGACTGAAGCTTTCTTT; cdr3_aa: CAGKRQGRTEAFF
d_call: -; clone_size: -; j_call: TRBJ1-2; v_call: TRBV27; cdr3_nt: TGTGCCAGCAGTCAATGGGGTGAATCGCGCTATGGCTACACCTTC; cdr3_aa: CASSQWGESRYGYTF
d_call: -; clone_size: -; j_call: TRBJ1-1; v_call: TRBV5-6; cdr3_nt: TGTGCCAGCAGCTCTCAAGGGTACACTGAAGCTTTCTTT; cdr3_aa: CASSSQGYTEAFF
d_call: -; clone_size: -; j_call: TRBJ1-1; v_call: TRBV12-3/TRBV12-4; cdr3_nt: TGTGCCAGCAGTTACGGGGGGCGGACTGAAGCTTTCTTT; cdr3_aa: CASSYGGRTEAFF
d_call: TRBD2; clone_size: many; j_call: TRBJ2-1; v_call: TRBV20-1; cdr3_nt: TGCAGTGCGCACGAACTAGCGTCGAGCAATGAGCAGTTCTTC; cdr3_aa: CSAHELASSNEQFF
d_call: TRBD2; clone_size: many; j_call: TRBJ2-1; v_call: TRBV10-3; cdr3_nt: TGTGCCATCAGTGGGGGTAGCGGGATCAATGAGCAGTTCTTC; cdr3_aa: CAISGGSGINEQFF
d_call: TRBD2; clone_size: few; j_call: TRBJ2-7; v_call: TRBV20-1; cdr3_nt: TGCAGTGCTAGAGGACTAGCGGGAGACGAAGCCTACGAGCAGTACTTC; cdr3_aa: CSARGLAGDEAYEQYF
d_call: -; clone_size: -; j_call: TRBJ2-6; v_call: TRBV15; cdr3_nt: TGTGCCACCAGCAGCCGAGGGGCCAACGTCCTGACTTTC; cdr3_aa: CATSSRGANVLTF
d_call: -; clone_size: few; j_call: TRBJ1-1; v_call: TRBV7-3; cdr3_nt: TGTGCCAGCAGCTTTGGGGGGGACACTGAAGCTTTCTTT; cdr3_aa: CASSFGGDTEAFF
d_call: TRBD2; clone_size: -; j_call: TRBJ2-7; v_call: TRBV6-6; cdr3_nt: TGTGCCAGCAGTTACTCGTTCAGCGGGAGGCCCGGCGAGCAGTACTTC; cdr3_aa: CASSYSFSGRPGEQYF